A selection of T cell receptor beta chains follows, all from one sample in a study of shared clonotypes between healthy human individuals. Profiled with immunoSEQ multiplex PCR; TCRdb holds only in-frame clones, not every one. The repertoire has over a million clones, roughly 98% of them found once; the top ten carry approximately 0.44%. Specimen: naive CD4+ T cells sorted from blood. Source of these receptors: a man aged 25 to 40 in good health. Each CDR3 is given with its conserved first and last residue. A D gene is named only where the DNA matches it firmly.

CDR3 protein: CASRGVPNSYEQYF
D gene: -
CDR3 length: 14
V gene: TRBV28

CDR3 protein: CASSTRAGYQPQHF
D gene: -
CDR3 length: 14
V gene: TRBV7-2

CDR3 protein: CASSSIAGGRYNEQFF
D gene: TRBD2
CDR3 length: 16
V gene: TRBV7-3

CDR3 protein: CASSLRTGGGETQYF
D gene: TRBD1
CDR3 length: 15
V gene: TRBV6-6

CDR3 protein: CASSVAGSGSTDTQYF
D gene: -
CDR3 length: 16
V gene: TRBV9

CDR3 protein: CSVGKGWTGELFF
D gene: -
CDR3 length: 13
V gene: TRBV29-1

CDR3 protein: CASSLPGQGGRQPQHF
D gene: TRBD1
CDR3 length: 16
V gene: TRBV28

CDR3 protein: CASTQGSTYEQYF
D gene: -
CDR3 length: 13
V gene: TRBV5-5

CDR3 protein: CASSRRTGRNQPQHF
D gene: -
CDR3 length: 15
V gene: TRBV11-2

CDR3 protein: CASSRAGSSNQPQHF
D gene: -
CDR3 length: 15
V gene: TRBV28

CDR3 protein: CASSRPTGGIYEQYF
D gene: -
CDR3 length: 15
V gene: TRBV7-6